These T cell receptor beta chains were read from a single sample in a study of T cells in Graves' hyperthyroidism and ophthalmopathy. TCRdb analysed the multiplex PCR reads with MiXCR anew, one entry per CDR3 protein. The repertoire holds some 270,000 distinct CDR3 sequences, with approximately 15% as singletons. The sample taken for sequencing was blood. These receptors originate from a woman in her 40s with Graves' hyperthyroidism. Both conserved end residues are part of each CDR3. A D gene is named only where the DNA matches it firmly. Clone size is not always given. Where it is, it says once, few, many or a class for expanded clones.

TGTGCCATCAGTGAGAACGGGGCGGGGGATACGCAGTATTTT | CAISENGAGDTQYF | many | TRBJ2-3 | . | TRBV10-3
TGTGCCAGCAGAGACGGACTAGCGAACTACAATGAGCAGTTCTTC | CASRDGLANYNEQFF | few | TRBJ2-1 | TRBD2 | TRBV6-1
TGTGCCTGGAGTGATGCACTGGATGGCTACGCCTTC | CAWSDALDGYAF | . | TRBJ1-2 | . | TRBV30
TGTGCCAGCAGCGTAGGCTCAGGGGACGAGCAGTACTTC | CASSVGSGDEQYF | many | TRBJ2-7 | . | TRBV9
TGTGCCAGCAGTTACTCGGGGGACAGTTTTGGTCAGCCCCAGCATTTT | CASSYSGDSFGQPQHF | many | TRBJ1-5 | TRBD1 | TRBV6-5
TGTGCCAGCAGCTTAGCGCACTCCTACGAGCAGTACTTC | CASSLAHSYEQYF | many | TRBJ2-7 | . | TRBV11-1
TGTGCCAGCAGCCTAAATAGCGGAGAGCAGTTCTTC | CASSLNSGEQFF | many | TRBJ2-1 | . | TRBV5-8
TGTGCCAGCAGTCATCGGACAGGCAAGAGCGGGAGGGTAGCCGGGGAGCTGTTTTTT | CASSHRTGKSGRVAGELFF | . | TRBJ2-2 | TRBD2 | TRBV7-2
TGTGCCAGCAGTTACGACGGGGCCGACCCCCAGTTCTTC | CASSYDGADPQFF | few | TRBJ2-1 | . | TRBV6-6
TGTGCCAGCAGCCTATCCACCGGGGAGCTGTTTTTT | CASSLSTGELFF | many | TRBJ2-2 | . | TRBV2
TGTGCCAGCTCCCACGTACAGGGGGACACTGAAGCTTTCTTT | CASSHVQGDTEAFF | . | TRBJ1-1 | TRBD1 | TRBV6-1
TGCAGCGCTGGGACTTCCAGCTCCTACGAGCAGTACTTC | CSAGTSSSYEQYF | many | TRBJ2-7 | . | TRBV29-1
TGTGCCAGCAGCCACAGGACAGATACGCAGTATTTT | CASSHRTDTQYF | many | TRBJ2-3 | . | TRBV3-1
TGTGCCTGGAGGGACCCGGCTACCCTCAATCAGCCCCAGCATTTT | CAWRDPATLNQPQHF | many | TRBJ1-5 | . | TRBV30
TGTGCCAGCAGCTTACCTCCGTGGGTTGAGCAGTTCTTC | CASSLPPWVEQFF | many | TRBJ2-1 | . | TRBV13
TGTGCCAGCTCACCGGGACAGGGAAAGTATGGCTACACCTTC | CASSPGQGKYGYTF | many | TRBJ1-2 | TRBD1 | TRBV18
TGCGCCAGCAGCTTGGTGGGACAGAGGAGCTCCTATAATTCACCCCTCCACTTT | CASSLVGQRSSYNSPLHF | many | TRBJ1-6 | TRBD1 | TRBV5-1
TGCGCCAGCAGCCTGGACGGGACAGGGTATGAAAAACTGTTTTTT | CASSLDGTGYEKLFF | . | TRBJ1-4 | TRBD1 | TRBV4-1
TGTGCCAGCAGTTTAAGAGGGGCCACCTACGAGCAGTACTTC | CASSLRGATYEQYF | many | TRBJ2-7 | . | TRBV27
TGTGCCAGCAGTGAATTGGCTGAGAGAGGCGGCTACACCTTC | CASSELAERGGYTF | many | TRBJ1-2 | . | TRBV6-1
TGTGCCAGCAGCCCCCGGACAGGGGAGGGCAATCAGCCCCAGCATTTT | CASSPRTGEGNQPQHF | once | TRBJ1-5 | TRBD1 | TRBV2
TGTGCCAGCAGTTTAGCTGGGGCCTACAATGAGCAGTTCTTC | CASSLAGAYNEQFF | many | TRBJ2-1 | . | TRBV27
TGCAGTGCTATTCCGACTAGCGGGCAAGAGCAGTTCTTC | CSAIPTSGQEQFF | . | TRBJ2-1 | TRBD2 | TRBV20-1